This TCR beta chain was captured in a study of control samples from healthy donors and cancer patients (dated by TCRdb to the early 2020s). Library construction relied on the immunoSEQ multiplex PCR assay. The clones in this table, taken by TCRdb from immuneACCESS, are in-frame only. Not every clone is retained; where verified, under half of the shortfall comes from an unresolved V gene, and the cause of the rest is unknown. In all, the sample holds fewer than 250,000 clones, and 91% of those were seen once. The ten largest make up 1.5% to 2% of the sample. In the case of this clone: Its antigen is still unknown. It has no much larger one-base neighbor in the sample; base qualities were not kept.

From the cysteine up to the phenylalanine, the CDR3 has a length of 15 residues. The read is trimmed to its CDR3 DNA, 45 bases read in frame from base 1. V is cut by 1 base and J by 4 bases, and the space between the germline ends is 12 bases. Reading the germline V gene gives CDR1 SGDLS and CDR2 YYNGEE. The TCR sequence derives from a man aged 30-40 years in good health. Sequenced input: blood. Recombination connected TRBV9 to TRBJ2-1; the D gene is tentatively TRBD1 or TRBD2, each matching 5 bases. The CDR3 corresponds to CASSVKRGPYNEQFF. In nucleotide form, the sequence is TGTGCCAGCAGCGTAAAACGGGGACCTTACAATGAGCAGTTCTTC.